This entry lists 18 T cell receptor beta chains sequenced from one sample in a study of blood T cells in healthy people across ages. The authors ran a second PCR of roughly 6 to 12 cycles using a sample-barcoded 5' primer and a J-beta primer mix. TCRdb fed the 5' RACE reads into MiXCR, producing one record per CDR3 protein. The sample shows hundreds of thousands of distinct CDR3 sequences, around 21% of them seen only once. Material for sequencing was blood. All receptors derive from a man aged 65 to 79 in good health.

The J gene is TRBJ2-1, the V gene TRBV6-1, with 7 bases lining up with TRBD2. V dropped 6 bases and J dropped 2; count of bases not matched to a gene: 1. CDR1 MNHNS and CDR2 SASEGT come from the germline V gene. The CDR3 extends over 13 amino acids. DNA for the CDR3: TGTGCCAGCAGGCGGGAGCCCTACAATGAGCAGTTCTTC. Its translation is CASRREPYNEQFF.

This clonotype was found a few times. The chain recombines TRBV20-1 with TRBJ2-5; D uncertain. The CDR3 runs 12 residues. Per the germline V gene, CDR1 is DFQATT and CDR2 is SNEGSKA (reference sequence). Trimming cost V 4 bases and J 2 bases, with 8 bases left between them. The CDR3, as DNA: TGCAGTGCTAAGACCCATCAAGAGACCCAGTACTTC. The encoded protein is CSAKTHQETQYF.

In its sample, this clonotype was seen many times. The CDR3 nucleotides read TGTGCCACCAGTGGAGCCCTAGCGGGAGGGAACAATGAGCAGTTCTTC. It encodes CATSGALAGGNNEQFF. V is TRBV24-1 and J is TRBJ2-1; 12 positions agree with TRBD2. CDR3 length: 16 amino acids. V was clipped by 5 bases and J by 5 bases; unmatched bases: 6. Germline values: CDR1 KGHDR, CDR2 SFDVKD.

About this clonotype: Just one base apart from a much larger clone, this may be a read error. The chain is built from TRBV20-1 and TRBJ2-7; D might be TRBD1 or TRBD2, each matching 5 bases. Trimming took off 8 bases at V and 5 bases at J, with 13 bases between the two ends. Germline CDR1 DFQATT, CDR2 SNEGSKA (reference sequence). The CDR3 is made up of 11 amino acids. CDR3 amino acids: CSPNQGDEQYF. In nucleotides, the CDR3 is TGCAGTCCTAATCAGGGAGACGAGCAGTACTTC.

The CDR3 here is CASSEGLLQETQYF. The CDR3 DNA reads as TGTGCCAGCAGCGAAGGACTACTTCAAGAGACCCAGTACTTC. The J gene is TRBJ2-5, the V gene TRBV7-2, with a tentative D call TRBD2 (6 bases). CDR1 is SGHTA and CDR2 is FQGNSA in the germline V gene. The CDR3 has 14 residues. With 5 bases removed from V and 2 bases from J, the gap between germline ends came to 12 bases.

The J gene is TRBJ1-4, the V gene TRBV18, with D perhaps matching TRBD1 (6 bases). There are 16 residues in the CDR3. Germline V gives CDR1 KGHSH, CDR2 LQKENI. V was pared by 3 bases and J by 0 bases, with 11 bases between. CDR3: CASSPLGTPTNEKLFF. Written as DNA, the CDR3 is TGTGCCAGCTCACCGCTCGGGACACCAACTAATGAAAAACTGTTTTTT.

The rearrangement joins TRBV5-8 to TRBJ2-5; the match to TRBD2 covers 13 bases. This CDR3 region has 17 residues. Germline CDR1 and CDR2: SGHTS and YDEGEE. The V segment lost 6 bases and the J segment 5 bases; nucleotides outside the gene matches: 13. CDR3 protein: CASNSNGLAGVWETQYF. Written as DNA, the CDR3 is TGTGCCAGCAACTCCAACGGACTAGCGGGAGTATGGGAGACCCAGTACTTC. The whole variable domain, filled in from reference TRBV5-8 and TRBJ2-5, reads EAGVTQSPTHLIKTRGQQATLRCSPISGHTSVYWYQQALGLGLQFLLWYDEGEERNRGNFPPRFSGRQFPNYSSELNVNALELEDSALYLCASNSNGLAGVWETQYFGPGTRLLVL.

This chain connects TRBV4-1 to TRBJ2-3; D not resolved. V lost 1 base, J lost 6 bases, and 8 bases lay in between. The CDR3 spans 13 residues. Germline loops: CDR1 MGHRA, CDR2 YSYEKL. DNA for the CDR3: TGCGCCAGCAGCCAAGGGGATGGTGATACGCAGTATTTT. It codes for CASSQGDGDTQYF.

This chain uses TRBV20-1 with TRBJ1-4, with unresolved D. The CDR3 contains 19 residues. The germline V gene encodes CDR1 DFQATT and CDR2 SNEGSKA (reference sequence). Trimming cost V 0 bases and J 8 bases, with 28 bases left between them. CDR3 nucleotides: TGCAGTGCTAGAGATCTGGGAAGGGTATCCGTAGGCGTAAGGGAAAAACTGTTTTTT. Residues: CSARDLGRVSVGVREKLFF.

The chain recombines TRBV4-2 with TRBJ2-7; a possible D gene is TRBD2 (6 bases). Germline V gene data show CDR1 as LGHNA and CDR2 as YNFKEQ. Trimming took 0 bases from V and 6 from J, leaving 21 bases between them. This CDR3 is built from 17 residues. In DNA form, the CDR3 reads TGTGCCAGCAGCCAAGACTCTACCGGGACTCTTTCATCCGAGCAGTACTTC. Protein: CASSQDSTGTLSSEQYF.

V is TRBV11-2 and J is TRBJ1-2, with D possibly being TRBD1 (5 bases). The CDR3 length is 13 residues. Germline V lookup: CDR1 SGHAT, CDR2 FQNNGV. Deletions cut 3 bases from V and 4 bases from J, with 9 bases between. The CDR3 region is CASSLRGVYGYTF. Here the CDR3 DNA reads TGTGCCAGCAGCTTGCGGGGGGTCTATGGCTACACCTTC.

V and J are TRBV4-2 and TRBJ2-1; perhaps TRBD2 as D (6 bases). The CDR3 covers 15 residues. V was pared by 6 bases and J by 3 bases, with 15 bases between. Germline-derived CDR1 and CDR2 are LGHNA and YNFKEQ. CDR3 sequence: CASRGTADYYNEQFF. CDR3 sequence (DNA): TGTGCCAGCAGGGGAACTGCGGACTACTACAATGAGCAGTTCTTC.

In regard to this clonotype: This may stem from a read error, because a much larger clone lies one nucleotide away. The chain is built from TRBV27 and TRBJ1-1; D uncertain. This CDR3 contains 15 residues. The germline CDR1 and CDR2 sequences are MNHEY and SMNVEV (reference sequence). CDR3 sequence (DNA): TGTGCCAGCAGTTTATCGGCAGCAAAGAACACTGAAGCTCTCTTT. It specifies CASSLSAAKNTEALF.

This clonotype was detected a few times. V is TRBV7-2 and J is TRBJ2-4; TRBD1 is a possible D gene (5 bases). Trimming removed 1 base from V and 6 bases from J, with 10 bases in between. The germline V gene has CDR1 SGHTA and CDR2 FQGNSA. The CDR3 covers 14 residues. CDR3 region: CASSLDPQGNIQYF. The CDR3 coding sequence is TGTGCCAGCAGCTTAGATCCCCAGGGAAACATTCAGTACTTC.

This clonotype was seen a few times. V gene TRBV20-1 combines with J gene TRBJ2-1, with TRBD2 as a possible D gene (5 bases). Germline loops: CDR1 DFQATT, CDR2 SNEGSKA (reference sequence). The germline V and J ends were trimmed by 0 bases and 1 base, with 16 bases remaining between them. CDR3 length equals 17 residues. CDR3 DNA: TGCAGTGCTAGAGATGAGAGGGAAATACAGTCCTACAATGAGCAGTTCTTC. Protein: CSARDEREIQSYNEQFF.

The chain links TRBV5-6 to TRBJ2-1; 10 nucleotides agree with TRBD2. The better agreement between TRBJ2-7 and the DNA end casts doubt on the J call. Germline-derived CDR1 and CDR2 are SGHDT and YYEEEE. This CDR3 is built from 16 residues. CDR3 residues: CASSSATSGLSYEQYF. The CDR3 DNA is TGTGCCAGCAGCTCGGCGACTAGCGGGCTGTCCTACGAGCAGTACTTC.

The chain joins TRBV29-1 to TRBJ2-7; the match to TRBD1 covers 8 bases. CDR3 size: 13 residues. Per the germline V gene, CDR1 is SQVTM and CDR2 is ANQGSEA. The V segment lost 6 bases and the J segment 3 bases; nucleotides outside the gene matches: 7. The CDR3 sequence is CSVAPGGGYEQYF. In DNA form, the CDR3 reads TGCAGCGTCGCCCCAGGGGGCGGCTACGAGCAGTACTTC.

The rearrangement uses TRBV11-2 and TRBJ1-5; 9 nucleotides match TRBD1. After removal of 5 bases from V and 5 bases from J, the junction contained 4 bases not matched to a gene. This CDR3 has 14 amino acids. The V gene's germline CDR1 is SGHAT and CDR2 FQNNGV. In nucleotides, the CDR3 is TGTGCCAGCAGCGCTACAGGGGGCGATCAGCCCCAGCATTTT. As protein: CASSATGGDQPQHF. Full variable domain (rest looked up from reference TRBV11-2 and TRBJ1-5): EAGVAQSPRYKIIEKRQSVAFWCNPISGHATLYWYQQILGQGPKLLIQFQNNGVVDDSQLPKDRFSAERLKGVDSTLKIQPAKLEDSAVYLCASSATGGDQPQHFGDGTRLSIL.